This is a list of T cell receptor beta chains from one sample in a study of post-analysis software for immune sequencing data. In TCRdb, the PCR reads were re-called with MiXCR into one record per CDR3 protein. Among about 460,000 distinct CDR3 sequences listed, 40% to 55% were seen once. Sequenced sample: blood. The source is a girl under 18 with multiple sclerosis. Each CDR3 is given with its conserved first and last residue. Fields, in order: CDR3 DNA, CDR3 protein, D gene, clone size, J gene, CDR3 length, V gene. D genes are given only for firm matches. Clone sizes are given selectively: once, few, many, or a class where the clone is expanded.

cdr3_nt: TGTGCCAGCAGTTTAGAAGAGGCATTGACAGGCTACACCTTC
cdr3_aa: CASSLEEALTGYTF
d_call: .
clone_size: .
j_call: TRBJ1-2
cdr3_length: 14
v_call: TRBV28

cdr3_nt: TGTGCCAGCAGTCCTCCCCGGACAGGGGCAACCTACGAGCAGTACTTC
cdr3_aa: CASSPPRTGATYEQYF
d_call: TRBD1
clone_size: few
j_call: TRBJ2-7
cdr3_length: 16
v_call: TRBV28

cdr3_nt: TGCGCCAGCATGGCTAGCTTCTCAGATACGCAGTATTTT
cdr3_aa: CASMASFSDTQYF
d_call: .
clone_size: .
j_call: TRBJ2-3
cdr3_length: 13
v_call: TRBV5-1

cdr3_nt: TGTGCCACCAGTGATACGGGACAGAGCTATGGCTACACCTTC
cdr3_aa: CATSDTGQSYGYTF
d_call: TRBD1
clone_size: .
j_call: TRBJ1-2
cdr3_length: 14
v_call: TRBV24-1

cdr3_nt: TGTGCCATCAGGGCCCGGGGGAGGGCCGTTATCAATGAGCAGTTCTTC
cdr3_aa: CAIRARGRAVINEQFF
d_call: TRBD2
clone_size: .
j_call: TRBJ2-1
cdr3_length: 16
v_call: TRBV10-3

cdr3_nt: TGCAGTGCTAGTCGAACTAGCGGGAGGGAGACCCAGTACTTC
cdr3_aa: CSASRTSGRETQYF
d_call: TRBD2
clone_size: many
j_call: TRBJ2-5
cdr3_length: 14
v_call: TRBV20-1

cdr3_nt: TGTGCCAGCAGGAGATGGGGGCTCGGGGACTACTACAATGAGCAGTTCTTC
cdr3_aa: CASRRWGLGDYYNEQFF
d_call: .
clone_size: .
j_call: TRBJ2-1
cdr3_length: 17
v_call: TRBV28

cdr3_nt: TGCAGCCTCAAGTTAAGGATGAACACTGAAGCTTTCTTT
cdr3_aa: CSLKLRMNTEAFF
d_call: .
clone_size: .
j_call: TRBJ1-1
cdr3_length: 13
v_call: TRBV29-1

cdr3_nt: TGCGCCAGCAGTTCCGCGGGGGCTTACAATGAGCAGTACTTC
cdr3_aa: CASSSAGAYNEQYF
d_call: .
clone_size: few
j_call: TRBJ2-7
cdr3_length: 14
v_call: TRBV5-1

cdr3_nt: TGTGCCAGCAGTCTTGGGGGGACTTCCCCAGGGAATGAGCAGTTCTTC
cdr3_aa: CASSLGGTSPGNEQFF
d_call: .
clone_size: few
j_call: TRBJ2-1
cdr3_length: 16
v_call: TRBV12-3/TRBV12-4

cdr3_nt: TGCGCCAGCAGCGCGATAGCGGGGAGGGGGAATGAGCAGTTCTTC
cdr3_aa: CASSAIAGRGNEQFF
d_call: TRBD2
clone_size: .
j_call: TRBJ2-1
cdr3_length: 15
v_call: TRBV5-1

cdr3_nt: TGCAGCGTGAGACTAGCGGGAGTGGGTTACAATGAGCAGTTCTTC
cdr3_aa: CSVRLAGVGYNEQFF
d_call: TRBD2
clone_size: .
j_call: TRBJ2-1
cdr3_length: 15
v_call: TRBV29-1

cdr3_nt: TGCAGCGTTCGGGCAGTACAAGAGACCCAGTACTTC
cdr3_aa: CSVRAVQETQYF
d_call: .
clone_size: many
j_call: TRBJ2-5
cdr3_length: 12
v_call: TRBV29-1

cdr3_nt: TGTGCCAGCAGGGAGCGGGAGGGCCCTCGAGCCTACGAGCAGTACTTC
cdr3_aa: CASREREGPRAYEQYF
d_call: TRBD2
clone_size: .
j_call: TRBJ2-7
cdr3_length: 16
v_call: TRBV3-1

cdr3_nt: TGTGCCACCACAGCGGGAGGAGACTACGAGCAGTACTTC
cdr3_aa: CATTAGGDYEQYF
d_call: TRBD2
clone_size: .
j_call: TRBJ2-7
cdr3_length: 13
v_call: TRBV10-3

cdr3_nt: TGTGCCAGCACGGGATTCACAGATACGCAGTATTTT
cdr3_aa: CASTGFTDTQYF
d_call: .
clone_size: .
j_call: TRBJ2-3
cdr3_length: 12
v_call: TRBV12-3/TRBV12-4

cdr3_nt: TGTGCCAGCTCACCCGAACAGGTGGGGTACGAGCAGTACTTC
cdr3_aa: CASSPEQVGYEQYF
d_call: .
clone_size: many
j_call: TRBJ2-7
cdr3_length: 14
v_call: TRBV18

cdr3_nt: TGCAGCGTTGTAGATAGCGCTGATTACGAGCAGTACTTC
cdr3_aa: CSVVDSADYEQYF
d_call: .
clone_size: many
j_call: TRBJ2-7
cdr3_length: 13
v_call: TRBV29-1

cdr3_nt: TGTGCCAGCAGCTTTGGGCCGGGTAGGAATCAGCCCCAGCATTTT
cdr3_aa: CASSFGPGRNQPQHF
d_call: .
clone_size: once
j_call: TRBJ1-5
cdr3_length: 15
v_call: TRBV7-8

cdr3_nt: TGCAGTGCTAGACCAGACAGCCCTTCTGGCTCCTACAATGAGCAGTTCTTC
cdr3_aa: CSARPDSPSGSYNEQFF
d_call: .
clone_size: .
j_call: TRBJ2-1
cdr3_length: 17
v_call: TRBV20-1

cdr3_nt: TGTGCCAGCAGTTCCGGACAGGAATCCTACAATGAGCAGTTCTTC
cdr3_aa: CASSSGQESYNEQFF
d_call: TRBD1
clone_size: few
j_call: TRBJ2-1
cdr3_length: 15
v_call: TRBV12-3/TRBV12-4

cdr3_nt: TGCAGTGCTCGACCCCCGACAGGCACCTATCAGCCCCAGCATTTT
cdr3_aa: CSARPPTGTYQPQHF
d_call: .
clone_size: .
j_call: TRBJ1-5
cdr3_length: 15
v_call: TRBV20-1

cdr3_nt: TGTGCCAGCAGTTCTAGCTGGGGTGAAAAACTGTTTTTT
cdr3_aa: CASSSSWGEKLFF
d_call: .
clone_size: once
j_call: TRBJ1-4
cdr3_length: 13
v_call: TRBV12-3/TRBV12-4

cdr3_nt: TGTGCCAGCAGCTTCCCCAGAAGCGGCACAGATACGCAGTATTTT
cdr3_aa: CASSFPRSGTDTQYF
d_call: .
clone_size: few
j_call: TRBJ2-3
cdr3_length: 15
v_call: TRBV5-4

cdr3_nt: TGTGCCAGCAGCACCCTAAATGAGCAGTTCTTC
cdr3_aa: CASSTLNEQFF
d_call: .
clone_size: few
j_call: TRBJ2-1
cdr3_length: 11
v_call: TRBV14

cdr3_nt: TGTGCCAGCAGTGAGACAGAGATAAACACTGAAGCTTTCTTT
cdr3_aa: CASSETEINTEAFF
d_call: .
clone_size: .
j_call: TRBJ1-1
cdr3_length: 14
v_call: TRBV6-6

cdr3_nt: TGTGCCAGCAGTAACCCAAGAGAGGTGTGGGGCTACACCTTC
cdr3_aa: CASSNPREVWGYTF
d_call: .
clone_size: .
j_call: TRBJ1-2
cdr3_length: 14
v_call: TRBV6-6

cdr3_nt: TGCGCCAGCAGCTTGGACAGGAACTATGGCTACACCTTC
cdr3_aa: CASSLDRNYGYTF
d_call: .
clone_size: many
j_call: TRBJ1-2
cdr3_length: 13
v_call: TRBV5-1

cdr3_nt: TGCAGCGTTGAAGGGACCGGGGGAACTGGGACCAACGTCCTGACTTTC
cdr3_aa: CSVEGTGGTGTNVLTF
d_call: .
clone_size: .
j_call: TRBJ2-6
cdr3_length: 16
v_call: TRBV29-1

cdr3_nt: TGCGCCAGCGGTATGGCCCGAGAGACCCAGTACTTC
cdr3_aa: CASGMARETQYF
d_call: .
clone_size: .
j_call: TRBJ2-5
cdr3_length: 12
v_call: TRBV5-1

cdr3_nt: TGCGCCAGCAGCCAAGATACCGGGACAGGGGTCACCGAGCAGTACTTC
cdr3_aa: CASSQDTGTGVTEQYF
d_call: TRBD1
clone_size: .
j_call: TRBJ2-7
cdr3_length: 16
v_call: TRBV4-1

cdr3_nt: TGTGCCGGCAGCCAAGTACTAGCGGGGAACACAGATACGCAGTATTTT
cdr3_aa: CAGSQVLAGNTDTQYF
d_call: TRBD2
clone_size: .
j_call: TRBJ2-3
cdr3_length: 16
v_call: TRBV3-1

cdr3_nt: TGCGCCAGCAGCCCCCCCTGGGAGGAGGAAGCTTTCTTT
cdr3_aa: CASSPPWEEEAFF
d_call: .
clone_size: .
j_call: TRBJ1-1
cdr3_length: 13
v_call: TRBV4-1

cdr3_nt: TGCGCCAGCAGCCCCCGCGGATTAGCGGGAGGATGGGACATTCAGTACTTC
cdr3_aa: CASSPRGLAGGWDIQYF
d_call: TRBD2
clone_size: few
j_call: TRBJ2-4
cdr3_length: 17
v_call: TRBV5-1

cdr3_nt: TGTGCCAGCAGTCGACAGGGGTCAGAGACCCAGTACTTC
cdr3_aa: CASSRQGSETQYF
d_call: TRBD1
clone_size: .
j_call: TRBJ2-5
cdr3_length: 13
v_call: TRBV6-6

cdr3_nt: TGTGCCAGCAGCCGAGACTATTTCTCCTACGAGCAGTACTTC
cdr3_aa: CASSRDYFSYEQYF
d_call: .
clone_size: .
j_call: TRBJ2-7
cdr3_length: 14
v_call: TRBV3-1

cdr3_nt: TGCGCCAGCAGCCGCTCGGCGGGAGAATCGGGTGAGGAGACCCAGTACTTC
cdr3_aa: CASSRSAGESGEETQYF
d_call: TRBD2
clone_size: many
j_call: TRBJ2-5
cdr3_length: 17
v_call: TRBV4-1

cdr3_nt: TGTGCCAGCAGTTACCTCCCTTTGGGTGGAGAGACCCAGTACTTC
cdr3_aa: CASSYLPLGGETQYF
d_call: .
clone_size: .
j_call: TRBJ2-5
cdr3_length: 15
v_call: TRBV12-3/TRBV12-4

cdr3_nt: TGTACCAGCAGTTTGGGTCAGCAAACCTATGGCTACACCTTC
cdr3_aa: CTSSLGQQTYGYTF
d_call: .
clone_size: .
j_call: TRBJ1-2
cdr3_length: 14
v_call: TRBV28

cdr3_nt: TGCAGTGCTATACCGGGACAGGGCCCGAATCAGCCCCAGCATTTT
cdr3_aa: CSAIPGQGPNQPQHF
d_call: TRBD1
clone_size: .
j_call: TRBJ1-5
cdr3_length: 15
v_call: TRBV20-1

cdr3_nt: TGTGCCAGCAGCTTGGAGGGATGGGCAGATACGCAGTATTTT
cdr3_aa: CASSLEGWADTQYF
d_call: .
clone_size: .
j_call: TRBJ2-3
cdr3_length: 14
v_call: TRBV7-8

cdr3_nt: TGCGCCAGCAGCCAAGAGCAGGCTAACTATGGCTACACCTTC
cdr3_aa: CASSQEQANYGYTF
d_call: .
clone_size: once
j_call: TRBJ1-2
cdr3_length: 14
v_call: TRBV4-1

cdr3_nt: TGTGCCAGCAGTTTCAGGCGCGGGACTAGCGGGAGCAACGAGCAGTACTTC
cdr3_aa: CASSFRRGTSGSNEQYF
d_call: TRBD2
clone_size: .
j_call: TRBJ2-7
cdr3_length: 17
v_call: TRBV12-3/TRBV12-4

cdr3_nt: TGCGCCAGCAGCTTGAATTGGGACCCCCTTTACGAGCAGTACTTC
cdr3_aa: CASSLNWDPLYEQYF
d_call: .
clone_size: many
j_call: TRBJ2-7
cdr3_length: 15
v_call: TRBV5-1

cdr3_nt: TGCGCCAGCAGCGGGGTCGCCGCCTACAATGAGCAGTTCTTC
cdr3_aa: CASSGVAAYNEQFF
d_call: .
clone_size: few
j_call: TRBJ2-1
cdr3_length: 14
v_call: TRBV5-1

cdr3_nt: TGTGCCATCAGTGAAACGCTAGACGGGGGTGGCGAGACCCAGTACTTC
cdr3_aa: CAISETLDGGGETQYF
d_call: .
clone_size: .
j_call: TRBJ2-5
cdr3_length: 16
v_call: TRBV10-3

cdr3_nt: TGTGCCAGCAGCTTACCCCGACAGGATGGGAGAGAGACCCAGTACTTC
cdr3_aa: CASSLPRQDGRETQYF
d_call: .
clone_size: .
j_call: TRBJ2-5
cdr3_length: 16
v_call: TRBV11-2

cdr3_nt: TGCAGTGCTAGAGATGTAAGGACGTTTAACACTGAAGCTTTCTTT
cdr3_aa: CSARDVRTFNTEAFF
d_call: .
clone_size: few
j_call: TRBJ1-1
cdr3_length: 15
v_call: TRBV20-1

cdr3_nt: TGCAGCGTAATCCGGGACAGGGCCACCGGGGAGCTGTTTTTT
cdr3_aa: CSVIRDRATGELFF
d_call: TRBD1
clone_size: .
j_call: TRBJ2-2
cdr3_length: 14
v_call: TRBV29-1

cdr3_nt: TGTGCCAGCAGCTTCCTTGCCAGCGCAAGCACAGATACGCAGTATTTT
cdr3_aa: CASSFLASASTDTQYF
d_call: .
clone_size: .
j_call: TRBJ2-3
cdr3_length: 16
v_call: TRBV7-9

cdr3_nt: TGCAGTGCTAGAGGGTTGACCGGGACAGCCTACGAGCAGTACTTC
cdr3_aa: CSARGLTGTAYEQYF
d_call: TRBD1
clone_size: once
j_call: TRBJ2-7
cdr3_length: 15
v_call: TRBV20-1

cdr3_nt: TGTGCCAGCAGTTACCCGGACAAGTCGGGCCATGGCTACACCTTC
cdr3_aa: CASSYPDKSGHGYTF
d_call: .
clone_size: few
j_call: TRBJ1-2
cdr3_length: 15
v_call: TRBV6-2/TRBV6-3

cdr3_nt: TGCAGCGTGGGACTAGCGGAGACCTACGAGCAGTACTTC
cdr3_aa: CSVGLAETYEQYF
d_call: TRBD2
clone_size: .
j_call: TRBJ2-7
cdr3_length: 13
v_call: TRBV29-1

cdr3_nt: TGTGCCAGCAGCCAGCAACCGTCTAGCGGGAGGGGTGATGAGCAGTTCTTC
cdr3_aa: CASSQQPSSGRGDEQFF
d_call: TRBD2
clone_size: once
j_call: TRBJ2-1
cdr3_length: 17
v_call: TRBV11-2

cdr3_nt: TGCGCCAGCAGCCGCATACCGGGGGGCCTTGACCCTTACGAGCAGTACTTC
cdr3_aa: CASSRIPGGLDPYEQYF
d_call: .
clone_size: .
j_call: TRBJ2-7
cdr3_length: 17
v_call: TRBV5-1

cdr3_nt: TGTGCCAGCAAGAGGGCTAGCGGTTCCTACAATGAGCAGTTCTTC
cdr3_aa: CASKRASGSYNEQFF
d_call: TRBD2
clone_size: .
j_call: TRBJ2-1
cdr3_length: 15
v_call: TRBV7-9

cdr3_nt: TGTGCCAGCAGTCCCTCCCTAGCTGGGGAGACCCAGTACTTC
cdr3_aa: CASSPSLAGETQYF
d_call: .
clone_size: .
j_call: TRBJ2-5
cdr3_length: 14
v_call: TRBV12-3/TRBV12-4

cdr3_nt: TGTGCCAGCAGTTTTTACACAGGTTATGGCTACACCTTC
cdr3_aa: CASSFYTGYGYTF
d_call: .
clone_size: .
j_call: TRBJ1-2
cdr3_length: 13
v_call: TRBV28

cdr3_nt: TGTGCCAGCAGCCGGGGGCGGGAGGGCGAGCAGTACTTC
cdr3_aa: CASSRGREGEQYF
d_call: TRBD2
clone_size: .
j_call: TRBJ2-7
cdr3_length: 13
v_call: TRBV12-3/TRBV12-4